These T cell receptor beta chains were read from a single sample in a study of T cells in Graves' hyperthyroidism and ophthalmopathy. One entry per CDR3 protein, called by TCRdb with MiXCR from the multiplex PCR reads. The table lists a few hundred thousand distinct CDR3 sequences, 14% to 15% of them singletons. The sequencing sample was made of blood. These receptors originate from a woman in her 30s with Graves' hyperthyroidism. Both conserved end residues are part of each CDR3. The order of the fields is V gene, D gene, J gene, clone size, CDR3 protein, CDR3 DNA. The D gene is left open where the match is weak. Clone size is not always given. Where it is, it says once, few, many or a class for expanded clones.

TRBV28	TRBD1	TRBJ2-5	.	CASSVAAQGARETQYF	TGTGCCAGCAGCGTAGCCGCACAGGGGGCTAGGGAGACCCAGTACTTC
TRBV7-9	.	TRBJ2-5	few	CASSLAEGQETQYF	TGTGCCAGCAGCCTCGCCGAGGGCCAAGAGACCCAGTACTTC
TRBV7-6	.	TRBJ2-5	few	CASSPTRWGRETQYF	TGTGCCAGCAGCCCGACTCGATGGGGGCGGGAGACCCAGTACTTC
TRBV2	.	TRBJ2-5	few	CASIQPGRSSSETQYF	TGTGCCAGCATACAACCGGGACGGAGCTCATCGGAGACCCAGTACTTC
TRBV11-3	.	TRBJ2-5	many	CASSLSRGGGGQETQYF	TGTGCCAGCAGCTTATCCAGGGGCGGTGGCGGCCAAGAGACCCAGTACTTC
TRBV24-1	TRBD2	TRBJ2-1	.	CATSDFSTSGKGEQFF	TGTGCCACCAGTGATTTTAGCACTAGCGGGAAAGGTGAGCAGTTCTTC
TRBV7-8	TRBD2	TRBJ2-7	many	CASSPRLAGGYEQYF	TGTGCCAGCAGCCCCCGACTAGCGGGAGGGTACGAGCAGTACTTC
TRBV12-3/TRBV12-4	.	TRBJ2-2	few	CASRLQGNTGELFF	TGTGCCAGCAGATTACAGGGTAACACCGGGGAGCTGTTTTTT
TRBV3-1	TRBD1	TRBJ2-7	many	CASSQAGQRFIEQYF	TGTGCCAGCAGCCAAGCGGGACAGCGCTTTATTGAGCAGTACTTC
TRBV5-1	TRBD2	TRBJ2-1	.	CASSWAGGWDEQFF	TGCGCCAGCAGCTGGGCCGGGGGGTGGGACGAGCAGTTCTTC
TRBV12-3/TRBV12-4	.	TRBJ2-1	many	CASKPSGSNEQFF	TGTGCCAGCAAACCGAGCGGCTCCAATGAGCAGTTCTTC
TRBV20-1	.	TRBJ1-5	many	CSASRGYGNQPQHF	TGCAGTGCTAGTAGGGGGTACGGCAATCAGCCCCAGCATTTT
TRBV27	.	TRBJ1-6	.	CASSYPRGPLHF	TGTGCCAGCAGTTATCCCCGAGGACCCCTCCACTTT
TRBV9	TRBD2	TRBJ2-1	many	CASSVDGRGRTYNEQFF	TGTGCCAGCAGCGTAGACGGGCGCGGGAGGACCTACAATGAGCAGTTCTTC
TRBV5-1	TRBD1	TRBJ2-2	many	CASSGDRSANTGELFF	TGCGCCAGCAGCGGGGACAGGTCCGCGAACACCGGGGAGCTGTTTTTT
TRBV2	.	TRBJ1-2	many	CASSEKYGYTF	TGTGCCAGCAGTGAAAAGTATGGCTACACCTTC
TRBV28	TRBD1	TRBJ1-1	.	CATTGGAMRTEAFF	TGTGCCACCACAGGGGGCGCGATGCGCACTGAAGCTTTCTTT
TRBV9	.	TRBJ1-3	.	CASSVGSTSGNTIYF	TGTGCCAGCAGCGTAGGGTCCACTTCTGGAAACACCATATATTTT
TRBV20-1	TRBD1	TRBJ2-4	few	CSARDTGALAKNIQYF	TGCAGTGCTAGAGATACAGGGGCTCTAGCCAAAAACATTCAGTACTTC
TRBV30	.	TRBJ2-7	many	CAWSVRWGRVGAKTPYEQYF	TGTGCCTGGAGTGTACGGTGGGGCAGGGTCGGGGCCAAAACCCCCTACGAGCAGTACTTC
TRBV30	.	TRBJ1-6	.	CACPGLAWGNSPLHF	TGTGCCTGCCCGGGGTTAGCCTGGGGCAATTCACCCCTCCACTTT
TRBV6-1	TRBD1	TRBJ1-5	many	CASSERGGQGSNQPQHF	TGTGCCAGCAGTGAAAGGGGAGGACAGGGTAGTAATCAGCCCCAGCATTTT
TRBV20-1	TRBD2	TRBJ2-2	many	CSARDSSGRDTGELFF	TGCAGTGCTAGAGATAGCAGCGGGAGGGACACCGGGGAGCTGTTTTTT
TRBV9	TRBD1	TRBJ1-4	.	CASSPGGTTNGKLLF	TGTGCCAGCAGCCCAGGGGGTACAACTAATGGAAAACTGCTTTTT
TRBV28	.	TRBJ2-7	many	CASTPPLGEQYF	TGTGCCAGTACCCCACCTTTGGGCGAGCAGTACTTC
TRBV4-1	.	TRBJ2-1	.	CASSQGGQRGYNEQFF	TGCGCCAGCAGCCAAGGGGGACAGCGGGGATACAATGAGCAGTTCTTC
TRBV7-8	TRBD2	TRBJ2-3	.	CASRHNRGTSGIYTQYF	TGTGCCAGCAGACATAACCGGGGGACTAGCGGGATATATACGCAGTATTTT
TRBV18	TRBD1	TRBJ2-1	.	CASSQGQGQNNEQFF	TGTGCCAGCTCACAGGGACAGGGGCAAAACAATGAGCAGTTCTTC
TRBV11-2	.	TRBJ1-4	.	CASSLEESIGKLFF	TGTGCCAGCAGCTTAGAAGAGTCGATTGGAAAACTGTTTTTT
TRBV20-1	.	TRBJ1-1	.	CSVSISEAFF	TGCAGTGTATCCATATCTGAAGCTTTCTTT
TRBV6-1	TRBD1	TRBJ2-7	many	CASSLMDRVWEQYF	TGTGCCAGCAGTTTGATGGACAGGGTGTGGGAGCAGTACTTC
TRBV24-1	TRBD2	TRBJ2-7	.	CATSPAGGPYEQYF	TGTGCCACCAGTCCGGCGGGAGGGCCCTACGAGCAGTACTTC
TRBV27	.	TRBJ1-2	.	CASSLSPGGVDGYTF	TGTGCCAGCAGCCTATCACCGGGGGGAGTTGATGGCTACACCTTC
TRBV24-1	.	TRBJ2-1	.	CATSDFPRYNEQFF	TGTGCCACCAGTGATTTTCCCCGGTACAATGAGCAGTTCTTC
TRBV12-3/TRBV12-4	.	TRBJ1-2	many	CASSLWSVNYGYTF	TGTGCCAGCAGTTTATGGTCAGTTAACTATGGCTACACCTTC
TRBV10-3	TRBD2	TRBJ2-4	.	CAISDSAATGGAKNIQYF	TGTGCCATCAGTGACTCAGCGGCCACGGGGGGGGCCAAAAACATTCAGTACTTC
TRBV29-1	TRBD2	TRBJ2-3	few	CSVASGSRTDTQYF	TGCAGCGTCGCTAGCGGGAGTCGTACAGATACGCAGTATTTT
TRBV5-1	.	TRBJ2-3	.	CASSRIGDTQYF	TGCGCCAGCAGCAGAATAGGAGATACGCAGTATTTT
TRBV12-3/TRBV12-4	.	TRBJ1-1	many	CASSFGGAGAFF	TGTGCCAGCAGTTTCGGGGGCGCAGGGGCTTTCTTT
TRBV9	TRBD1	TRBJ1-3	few	CASSATGGVISGNTIYF	TGTGCCAGCAGCGCTACAGGGGGCGTTATATCTGGAAACACCATATATTTT
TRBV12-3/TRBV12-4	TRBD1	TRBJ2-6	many	CASSSSYRGLSGANVLTF	TGTGCCAGCAGCTCCTCCTACAGGGGGCTATCTGGGGCCAACGTCCTGACTTTC
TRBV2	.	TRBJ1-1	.	CASTSFGGTAFF	TGTGCCAGCACAAGTTTCGGGGGGACAGCTTTCTTT
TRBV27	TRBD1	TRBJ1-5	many	CASSPRETGYRQPQHF	TGTGCCAGCAGTCCCCGTGAGACAGGGTATCGTCAGCCCCAGCATTTT
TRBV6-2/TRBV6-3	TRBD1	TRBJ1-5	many	CASSYSDRGNQPQHF	TGTGCCAGCAGTTACTCGGACAGGGGGAATCAGCCCCAGCATTTT
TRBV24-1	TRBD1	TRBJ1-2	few	CATSDTAGTGARNYGYTF	TGTGCCACCAGTGACACCGCCGGGACAGGGGCCCGAAACTATGGCTACACCTTC
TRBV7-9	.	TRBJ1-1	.	CASSLGNIPEAFF	TGTGCCAGCAGCTTAGGGAATATCCCTGAAGCTTTCTTT
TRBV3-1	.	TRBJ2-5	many	CASSLRGETQYF	TGTGCCAGCAGTCTCAGGGGAGAGACCCAGTACTTC
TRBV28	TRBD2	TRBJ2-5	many	CASATTKRGIQETQYF	TGTGCCAGCGCTACGACGAAGCGGGGAATCCAAGAGACCCAGTACTTC
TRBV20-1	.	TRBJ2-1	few	CSARDKTYNEQFF	TGCAGTGCTAGAGATAAGACTTACAATGAGCAGTTCTTC
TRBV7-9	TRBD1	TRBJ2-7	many	CASSARQGESYEQYF	TGTGCCAGCAGCGCCCGACAGGGAGAATCCTACGAGCAGTACTTC
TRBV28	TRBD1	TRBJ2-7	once	CASSHNSDRDPFFYEQYF	TGTGCCAGCAGCCACAACTCAGACAGGGATCCCTTCTTTTACGAGCAGTACTTC
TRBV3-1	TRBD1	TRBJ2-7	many	CASSHYRDRVSYEQYF	TGTGCCAGCAGCCACTACCGGGACAGGGTCTCCTACGAGCAGTACTTC
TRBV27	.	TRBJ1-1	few	CASNKNRGETEAFF	TGTGCCAGCAACAAAAATAGGGGGGAGACTGAAGCTTTCTTT
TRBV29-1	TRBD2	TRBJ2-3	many	CSVEDPKMGGTDTQYF	TGCAGCGTTGAAGATCCTAAGATGGGGGGGACAGATACGCAGTATTTT
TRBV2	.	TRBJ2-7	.	CASSRRATYEQYF	TGTGCCAGCAGTAGGCGCGCCACGTACGAGCAGTACTTC